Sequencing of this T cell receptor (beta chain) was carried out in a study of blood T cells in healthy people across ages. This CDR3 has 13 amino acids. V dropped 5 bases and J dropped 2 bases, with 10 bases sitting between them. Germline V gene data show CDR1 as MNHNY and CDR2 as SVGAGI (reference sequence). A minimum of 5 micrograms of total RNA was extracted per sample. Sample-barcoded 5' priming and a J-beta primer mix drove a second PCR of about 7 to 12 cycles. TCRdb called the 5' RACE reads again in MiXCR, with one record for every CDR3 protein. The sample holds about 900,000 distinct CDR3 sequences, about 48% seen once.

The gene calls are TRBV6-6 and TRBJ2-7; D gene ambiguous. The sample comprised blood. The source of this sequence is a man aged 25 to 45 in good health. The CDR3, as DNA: TGTGCCAGCAGTACCGATCGCCCCTACGAGCAGTACTTC. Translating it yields CASSTDRPYEQYF.